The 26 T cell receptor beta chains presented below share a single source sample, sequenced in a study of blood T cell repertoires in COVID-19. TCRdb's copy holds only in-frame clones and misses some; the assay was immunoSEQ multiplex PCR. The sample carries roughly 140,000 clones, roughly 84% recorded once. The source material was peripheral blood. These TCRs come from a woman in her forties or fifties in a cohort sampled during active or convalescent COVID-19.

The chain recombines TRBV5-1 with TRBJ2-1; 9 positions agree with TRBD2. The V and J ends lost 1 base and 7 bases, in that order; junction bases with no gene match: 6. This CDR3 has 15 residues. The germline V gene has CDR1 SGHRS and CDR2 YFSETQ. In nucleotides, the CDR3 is TGCGCCAGCAGCTTGCTAGCGGGGTTGGGGAATGAGCAGTTCTTC. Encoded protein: CASSLLAGLGNEQFF.

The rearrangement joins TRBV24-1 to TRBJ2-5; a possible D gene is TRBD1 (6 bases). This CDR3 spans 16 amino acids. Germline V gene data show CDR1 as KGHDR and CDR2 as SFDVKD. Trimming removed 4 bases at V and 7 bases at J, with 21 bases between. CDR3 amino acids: CATSDSKGHRYGTQYF. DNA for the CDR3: TGTGCCACCAGTGACTCTAAGGGACACAGGTACGGGACCCAGTACTTC.

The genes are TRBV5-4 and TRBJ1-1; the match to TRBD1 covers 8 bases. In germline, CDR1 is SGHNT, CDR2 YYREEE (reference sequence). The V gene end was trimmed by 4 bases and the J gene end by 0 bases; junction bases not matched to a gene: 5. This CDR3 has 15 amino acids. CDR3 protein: CASSPDRGMNTEAFF. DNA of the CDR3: TGTGCCAGCAGCCCCGACAGGGGCATGAACACTGAAGCTTTCTTT.

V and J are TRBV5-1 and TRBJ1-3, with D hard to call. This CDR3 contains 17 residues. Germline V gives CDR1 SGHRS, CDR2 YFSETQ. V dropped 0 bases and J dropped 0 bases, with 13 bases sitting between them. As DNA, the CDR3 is TGCGCCAGCAGCTTGGCGGGGAGGGCCAACTCTGGAAACACCATATATTTT. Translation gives CASSLAGRANSGNTIYF.

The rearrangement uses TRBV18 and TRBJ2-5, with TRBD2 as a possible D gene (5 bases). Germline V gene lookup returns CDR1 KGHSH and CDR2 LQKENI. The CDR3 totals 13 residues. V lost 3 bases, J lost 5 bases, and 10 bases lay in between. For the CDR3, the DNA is TGTGCCAGCTCACCGCAGCGGACGGAGACCCAGTACTTC. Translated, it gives CASSPQRTETQYF.

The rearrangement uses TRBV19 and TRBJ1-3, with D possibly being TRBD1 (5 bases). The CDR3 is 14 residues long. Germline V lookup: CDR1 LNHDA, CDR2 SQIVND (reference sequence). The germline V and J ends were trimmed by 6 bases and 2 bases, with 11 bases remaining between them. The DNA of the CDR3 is TGTGCCAGTAGCAATCGGGGGGCTGGAAACACCATATATTTT. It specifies CASSNRGAGNTIYF.

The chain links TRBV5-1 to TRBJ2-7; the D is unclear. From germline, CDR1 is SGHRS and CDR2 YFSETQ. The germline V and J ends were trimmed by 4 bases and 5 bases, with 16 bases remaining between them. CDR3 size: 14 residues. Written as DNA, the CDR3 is TGCGCCAGCAGCGCCGGGTTAGACCCCCACGAGCAGTACTTC. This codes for CASSAGLDPHEQYF.

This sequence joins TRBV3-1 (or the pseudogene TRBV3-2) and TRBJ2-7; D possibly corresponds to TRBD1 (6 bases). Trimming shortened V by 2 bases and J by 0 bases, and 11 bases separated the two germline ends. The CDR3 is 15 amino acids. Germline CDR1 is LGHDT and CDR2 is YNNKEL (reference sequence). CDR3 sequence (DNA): TGTGCCAGCAGCCAAACAGGGTTCCCCTCCTACGAGCAGTACTTC. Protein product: CASSQTGFPSYEQYF.

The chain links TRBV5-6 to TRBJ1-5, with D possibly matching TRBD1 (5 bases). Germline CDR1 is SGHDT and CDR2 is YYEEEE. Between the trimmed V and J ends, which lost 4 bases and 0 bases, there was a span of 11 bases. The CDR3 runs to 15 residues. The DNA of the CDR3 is TGTGCCAGCAGCCAACAGGTTTATAGCAATCAGCCCCAGCATTTT. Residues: CASSQQVYSNQPQHF.

The CDR3 DNA reads TGTGCCAGCAGCTTAGTATCCGGGACAGATAGCAATCAGCCCCAGCATTTT. This translates into CASSLVSGTDSNQPQHF. The chain recombines TRBV7-9 with TRBJ1-5; 7 bases are a match to TRBD1. The CDR3 has 17 residues. V lost 1 base and J lost 0; bases outside the gene matches: 6. Per germline, CDR1 SEHNR and CDR2 FQNEAQ (reference sequence). The whole variable domain, filled in from reference TRBV7-9 and TRBJ1-5, reads DTGVSQNPRHKITKRGQNVTFRCDPISEHNRLYWYRQTLGQGPEFLTYFQNEAQLEKSRLLSDRFSAERPKGSFSTLEIQRTEQGDSAMYLCASSLVSGTDSNQPQHFGDGTRLSIL.

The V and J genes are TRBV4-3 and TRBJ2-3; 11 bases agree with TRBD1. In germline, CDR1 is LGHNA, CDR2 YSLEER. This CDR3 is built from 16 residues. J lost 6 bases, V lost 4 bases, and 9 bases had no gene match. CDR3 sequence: CASSRSLGQGADTQYF. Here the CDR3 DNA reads TGCGCCAGCAGCCGGAGCCTCGGACAGGGGGCGGATACGCAGTATTTT.

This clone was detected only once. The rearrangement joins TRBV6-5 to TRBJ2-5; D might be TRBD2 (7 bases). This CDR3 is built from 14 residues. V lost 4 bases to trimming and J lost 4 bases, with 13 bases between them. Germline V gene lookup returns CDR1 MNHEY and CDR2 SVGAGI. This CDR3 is CASSSAGAGETQYF. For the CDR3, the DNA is TGTGCCAGCAGTTCCGCGGGGGCCGGAGAGACCCAGTACTTC.

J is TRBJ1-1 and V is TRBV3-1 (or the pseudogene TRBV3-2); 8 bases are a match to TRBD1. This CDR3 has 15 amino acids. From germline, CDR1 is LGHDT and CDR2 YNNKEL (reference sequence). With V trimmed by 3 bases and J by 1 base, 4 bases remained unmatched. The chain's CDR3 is CASSQAGTGNTEAFF. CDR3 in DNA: TGTGCCAGCAGCCAGGCAGGGACAGGGAACACTGAAGCTTTCTTT.

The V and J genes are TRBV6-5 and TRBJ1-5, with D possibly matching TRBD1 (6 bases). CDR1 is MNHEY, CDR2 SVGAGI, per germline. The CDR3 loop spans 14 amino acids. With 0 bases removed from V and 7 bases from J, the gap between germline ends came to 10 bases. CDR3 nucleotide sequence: TGTGCCAGCAGTTACTCGTTCAGGGGCCAGCCCCAGCATTTT. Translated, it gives CASSYSFRGQPQHF.

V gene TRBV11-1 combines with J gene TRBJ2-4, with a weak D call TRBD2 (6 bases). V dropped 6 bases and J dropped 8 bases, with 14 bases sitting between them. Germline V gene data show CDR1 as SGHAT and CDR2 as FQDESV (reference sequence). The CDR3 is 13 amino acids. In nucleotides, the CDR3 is TGTGCCAGCAGTTCGGGGGAGATGGACATTCAGTACTTC. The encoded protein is CASSSGEMDIQYF.

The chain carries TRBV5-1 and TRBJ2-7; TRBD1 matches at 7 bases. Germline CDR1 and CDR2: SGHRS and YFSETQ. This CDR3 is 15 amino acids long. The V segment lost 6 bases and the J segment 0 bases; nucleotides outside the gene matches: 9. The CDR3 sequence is CASNDRTGASYEQYF. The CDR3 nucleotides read TGCGCCAGCAACGACAGGACAGGTGCCTCCTACGAGCAGTACTTC.

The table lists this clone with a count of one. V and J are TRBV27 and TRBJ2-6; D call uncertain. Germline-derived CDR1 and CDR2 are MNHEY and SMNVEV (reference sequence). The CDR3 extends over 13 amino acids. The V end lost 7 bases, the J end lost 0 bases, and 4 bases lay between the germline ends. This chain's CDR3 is CASTFSGANVLTF. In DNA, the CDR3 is TGTGCCAGCACGTTCTCTGGGGCCAACGTCCTGACTTTC.

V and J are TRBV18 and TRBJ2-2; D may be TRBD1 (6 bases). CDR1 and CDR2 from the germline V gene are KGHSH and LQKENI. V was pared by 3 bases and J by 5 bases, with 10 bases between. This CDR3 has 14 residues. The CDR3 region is CASSPGTGTGELFF. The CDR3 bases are TGTGCCAGCTCACCGGGAACAGGGACCGGGGAGCTGTTTTTT.

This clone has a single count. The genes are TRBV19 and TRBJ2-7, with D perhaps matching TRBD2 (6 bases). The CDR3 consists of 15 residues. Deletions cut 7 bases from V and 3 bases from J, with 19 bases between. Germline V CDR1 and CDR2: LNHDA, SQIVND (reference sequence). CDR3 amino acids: CASTPPAGGLYEQYF. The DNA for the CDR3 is TGTGCCAGTACCCCCCCGGCCGGGGGTCTCTACGAGCAGTACTTC. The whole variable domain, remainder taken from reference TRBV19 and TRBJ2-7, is DGGITQSPKYLFRKEGQNVTLSCEQNLNHDAMYWYRQDPGQGLRLIYYSQIVNDFQKGDIAEGYSVSREKKESFPLTVTSAQKNPTAFYLCASTPPAGGLYEQYFGPGTRLTVT.

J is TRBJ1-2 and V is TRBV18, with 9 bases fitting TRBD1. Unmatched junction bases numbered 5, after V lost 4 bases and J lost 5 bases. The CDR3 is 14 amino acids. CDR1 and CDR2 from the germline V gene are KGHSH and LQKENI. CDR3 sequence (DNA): TGTGCCAGCTCACGCGAGACAGGGGGATATGGCTACACCTTC. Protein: CASSRETGGYGYTF. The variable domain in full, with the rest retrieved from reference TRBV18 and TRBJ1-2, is NAGVMQNPRHLVRRRGQEARLRCSPMKGHSHVYWYRQLPEEGLKFMVYLQKENIIDESGMPKERFSAEFPKEGPSILRIQQVVRGDSAAYFCASSRETGGYGYTFGSGTRLTVV.

The CDR3 DNA reads as TGCGCCAGCAGCCAGGAACAGGGGAATCAGCCCCAGCATTTT. Protein: CASSQEQGNQPQHF. V is TRBV4-1 and J is TRBJ1-5; 7 bases map to TRBD1. The V gene end was trimmed by 3 bases and the J gene end by 4 bases; junction bases not matched to a gene: 3. The CDR3 has 14 amino acids. Germline CDR1 is MGHRA and CDR2 is YSYEKL.

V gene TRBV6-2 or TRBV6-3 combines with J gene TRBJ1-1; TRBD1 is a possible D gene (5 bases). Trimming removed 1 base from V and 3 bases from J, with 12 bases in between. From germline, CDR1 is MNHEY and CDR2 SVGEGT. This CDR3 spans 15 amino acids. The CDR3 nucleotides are TGTGCCAGCAGTTACTATCCACAAGGGGACACTGAAGCTTTCTTT. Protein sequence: CASSYYPQGDTEAFF.

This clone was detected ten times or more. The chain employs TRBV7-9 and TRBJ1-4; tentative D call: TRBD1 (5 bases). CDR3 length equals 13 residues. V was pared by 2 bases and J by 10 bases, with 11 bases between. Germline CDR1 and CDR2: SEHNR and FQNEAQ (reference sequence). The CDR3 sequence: CASSLIIQGKLFF. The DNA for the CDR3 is TGTGCCAGCAGCTTAATAATTCAGGGAAAACTGTTTTTT.

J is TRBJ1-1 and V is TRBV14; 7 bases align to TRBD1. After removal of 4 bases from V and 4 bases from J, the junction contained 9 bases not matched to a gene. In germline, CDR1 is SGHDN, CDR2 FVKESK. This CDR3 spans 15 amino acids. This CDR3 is CASSRIDRAGTEAFF. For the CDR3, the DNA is TGTGCCAGCAGCCGTATAGACAGGGCGGGCACTGAAGCTTTCTTT.

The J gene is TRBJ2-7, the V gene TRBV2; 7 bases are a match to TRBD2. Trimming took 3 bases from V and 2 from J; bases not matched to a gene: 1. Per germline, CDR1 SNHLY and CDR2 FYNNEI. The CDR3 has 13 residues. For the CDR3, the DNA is TGTGCCAGCAGTGACGGGGGGACCTACGAGCAGTACTTC. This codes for CASSDGGTYEQYF.

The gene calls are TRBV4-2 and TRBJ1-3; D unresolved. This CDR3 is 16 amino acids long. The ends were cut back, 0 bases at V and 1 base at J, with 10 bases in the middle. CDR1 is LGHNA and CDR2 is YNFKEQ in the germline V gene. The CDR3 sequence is CASSQESPGSGNTIYF. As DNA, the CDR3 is TGTGCCAGCAGCCAAGAGTCCCCGGGGTCTGGAAACACCATATATTTT.